The 15 T cell receptor beta chains below were found in one sample sequenced in a study of beta chain features in type 1 diabetes. Findings and limits, study-wide: For Type 1 diabetes patients, all four CD4+ subsets carried TCRB CDR3s that were moderately but significantly shorter.

Their antigens remain unidentified. Isolated RNA was reverse transcribed in full, so expressed TCRB transcripts were sequenced. The protocol was immunoSEQ multiplex PCR, while the TCRdb copy is restricted to in-frame clones and leaves out a portion. The profile shows about 710,000 clones, roughly an eighth of them singletons. The sequenced sample consisted of naive CD4+ T cells from blood. The receptors stem from a man in his late teens or twenties with type 1 diabetes.

The sample holds a few counts of this clone. This sample includes further DNA sequences coding for the same CDR3. V usage is TRBV7-9 and J usage is TRBJ2-1; 12 bases are a match to TRBD2. V dropped 5 bases and J dropped 3; count of bases not matched to a gene: 5. Germline lookup yields CDR1 SEHNR and CDR2 FQNEAQ (reference sequence). The CDR3 has 16 residues. CDR3 loop: CASSPRLAGDYNEQFF. The DNA for the CDR3 is TGTGCCAGCAGCCCTAGACTAGCGGGAGACTACAATGAGCAGTTCTTC. The full variable domain, in which reference TRBV7-9 and TRBJ2-1 provide the parts outside the CDR3, is DTGVSQNPRHKITKRGQNVTFRCDPISEHNRLYWYRQTLGQGPEFLTYFQNEAQLEKSRLLSDRFSAERPKGSFSTLEIQRTEQGDSAMYLCASSPRLAGDYNEQFFGPGTRLTVL.

This clone appeared a few times. The chain uses TRBV9 and TRBJ2-1; D may correspond to TRBD1 or TRBD2 (5 bases each). V dropped 6 bases and J dropped 8 bases, with 15 bases sitting between them. From germline, CDR1 is SGDLS and CDR2 YYNGEE. There are 13 residues in the CDR3. The chain's CDR3 is CASTGASSDEQFF. The CDR3 DNA follows: TGTGCCAGCACCGGGGCATCTTCGGATGAGCAGTTCTTC.

V gene TRBV6-6 combines with J gene TRBJ2-7, with D tentatively TRBD1 or TRBD2 (6 bases each). Germline lookup yields CDR1 MNHNY and CDR2 SVGAGI (reference sequence). Trimming took 5 bases from V and 9 from J, leaving 14 bases between them. The CDR3 is made up of 12 amino acids. In nucleotides, the CDR3 is TGTGCCAGCAGTCCTGGAGGGGGGCTGCAGTACTTC. It specifies CASSPGGGLQYF.

The chain couples TRBV5-1 to TRBJ2-7; perhaps TRBD1 as D (6 bases). V was cut by 4 bases and J by 3 bases, with 11 bases left in between. This CDR3 region has 13 residues. Per the germline V gene, CDR1 is SGHRS and CDR2 is YFSETQ. Written as DNA, the CDR3 is TGCGCCAGCAGCATGGGACACTTCTACGAGCAGTACTTC. Amino acid sequence: CASSMGHFYEQYF. The complete variable domain, with remaining parts taken from reference TRBV5-1 and TRBJ2-7, reads KAGVTQTPRYLIKTRGQQVTLSCSPISGHRSVSWYQQTPGQGLQFLFEYFSETQRNKGNFPGRFSGRQFSNSRSEMNVSTLELGDSALYLCASSMGHFYEQYFGPGTRLTVT.

The chain recombines TRBV5-4 with TRBJ2-5; 9 positions match TRBD2. The CDR3 length is 16 residues. V lost 4 bases to trimming and J lost 3 bases; unmatched junction nucleotides: 10. Germline-derived CDR1 and CDR2 are SGHNT and YYREEE (reference sequence). The CDR3: CASSPPTSGSEETQYF. The CDR3 nucleotides read TGTGCCAGCAGCCCTCCCACTAGCGGGTCGGAAGAGACCCAGTACTTC.

The table lists this clone with a count of one. The chain carries TRBV5-1 and TRBJ2-1; TRBD2 matches 7 bases. The ends lost 0 bases at V and 15 bases at J; junction bases unmatched: 18. This CDR3 is built from 16 residues. Germline CDR1 is SGHRS and CDR2 is YFSETQ. The DNA of the CDR3 is TGCGCCAGCAGCTTGGGATATATAGGGGCGGGAGAGGCTCTGTTCTTC. Protein sequence: CASSLGYIGAGEALFF.

This clone has only a few counts. The V and J genes are TRBV15 and TRBJ1-2, with a possible D match to TRBD1 (5 bases). The CDR3 totals 14 residues. Trimming cost V 0 bases and J 8 bases, with 13 bases left between them. Germline V gene lookup returns CDR1 LNHNV and CDR2 YYDKDF (reference sequence). CDR3 nucleotide sequence: TGTGCCACCAGCAGAGAAGGACATGACGGGGGCTACACCTTC. This sequence encodes CATSREGHDGGYTF.

The chain is built from TRBV7-2 and TRBJ2-7; D uncertain. V was shortened by 3 bases and J by 7 bases, with 16 bases between the two germline ends. The germline gives CDR1 SGHTA, CDR2 FQGNSA. The CDR3 contains 14 residues. CDR3 sequence reads: CASSFGVIAREQYF. The CDR3 DNA reads TGTGCCAGCAGCTTCGGTGTGATCGCACGTGAGCAGTACTTC.

Comments on this clone: This CDR3 is also generated by other DNA sequences in the sample. CDR3 sequence (DNA): TGTGCCAGCAGCTTGGCGGCTTACGAGCAGTACTTC. This sequence encodes CASSLAAYEQYF. This chain joins TRBV5-6 and TRBJ2-7, with D unclear. This CDR3 is built from 12 residues. Germline V gene sequence: CDR1 SGHDT, CDR2 YYEEEE. V lost 0 bases, J lost 4 bases, and 5 bases lay in between.

V and J are TRBV23-1 and TRBJ1-2; TRBD1 is a possible D gene (5 bases). TRBV23-1 is labeled an ORF, and its function is uncertain. The V and J ends lost 0 bases and 2 bases respectively, with 19 bases between them. CDR3 length equals 18 residues. CDR3 sequence: CASSQSPYNQGINYGYTF. The CDR3 region has the DNA TGCGCCAGCAGTCAATCGCCCTATAACCAGGGTATAAACTATGGCTACACCTTC.

The gene calls are TRBV5-1 and TRBJ1-5; 10 nucleotides align to TRBD1. Germline CDR1 and CDR2: SGHRS and YFSETQ. The ends lost 5 bases at V and 1 base at J; junction bases unmatched: 6. The CDR3 extends over 16 amino acids. The CDR3: CASSPGTGVSNQPQHF. As DNA, the CDR3 is TGCGCCAGCAGTCCCGGGACAGGGGTCAGCAATCAGCCCCAGCATTTT.

Of note for this clone: Other DNA sequences in the sample encode the same CDR3. The V and J genes are TRBV28 and TRBJ2-6; D remains ambiguous. V was trimmed by 2 bases and J by 0 bases, leaving 2 bases between them. Germline V gene lookup returns CDR1 MDHEN and CDR2 SYDVKM. This CDR3 is built from 14 residues. DNA of the CDR3: TGTGCCAGCAGTTTAAGCTCTGGGGCCAACGTCCTGACTTTC. Amino acid sequence: CASSLSSGANVLTF.

This clone appeared a few times. The rearrangement links TRBV2 to TRBJ1-1; TRBD1 matches at 7 bases. The V segment lost 3 bases and the J segment 6 bases; nucleotides outside the gene matches: 7. CDR1 SNHLY and CDR2 FYNNEI come from the germline V gene. This CDR3 is 14 amino acids long. CDR3 DNA sequence: TGTGCCAGCAGTGAGCAGGGGGGAGACGCTGAAGCTTTCTTT. This sequence encodes CASSEQGGDAEAFF.

This sequence joins TRBV10-3 and TRBJ1-5; tentatively, D is TRBD1 (6 bases). The germline CDR1 and CDR2 sequences are ENHRY and SYGVKD. V lost 6 bases, J lost 0 bases, and 12 bases lay in between. The CDR3 is 15 amino acids. The CDR3 sequence: CAISRTDYSNQPQHF. The CDR3 DNA sequence: TGTGCCATCAGCCGGACAGACTATAGCAATCAGCCCCAGCATTTT.

A remark on this clone: This sample also contains other DNA sequences that code for the same CDR3. The chain carries TRBV30 and TRBJ1-4, with a weak D call TRBD1 (5 bases). V was pared by 2 bases and J by 8 bases, with 9 bases between. The germline CDR1 and CDR2 sequences are GTSNPN and SVGIG (reference sequence). This CDR3 region has 12 residues. Here the CDR3 DNA reads TGTGCCTGGAGTATCGGGGGAGAAAAACTGTTTTTT. Protein: CAWSIGGEKLFF.